This TCR beta chain was sequenced during a study of CD8+ T cells in alopecia areata. The wider study: Dosing spanned 6 to 18 months on tofacitinib, then 6 months off drug. Study-level points and caveats: Scalp clonality decreased significantly with tofacitinib, and so did expanded CD8+ clones among the top 100.

Treatment of the sample: oral pan-JAK inhibitor, 5-10 mg twice daily. A FACSAria was used to sort CD4+ and CD8+ T cells. These cells came from PBMCs. To note about this clone: What it binds is unknown.

V was clipped by 1 base and J by 2 bases, with 6 bases between them. CDR1 and CDR2 from the germline V gene are SGHAT and FQNNGV. The CDR3 is 15 residues long. RNA extraction and reverse transcription yielded cDNA as sequencing template. Method: immunoSEQ multiplex PCR; TCRdb's copy keeps in-frame clones and lacks some. Here the sample spans 150,000 to 200,000 clones, 50% to 65% being singletons. The material was CD4+ T cells sorted from blood, obtained at week 24, from a patient treated with tofacitinib. This TCR came from a human donor with alopecia areata. This chain uses TRBV11-2 with TRBJ1-6; D gene uncertain. The CDR3 protein is CASSLARAYNSPLHF. The CDR3 region has the DNA TGTGCCAGCAGCTTAGCTAGGGCCTATAATTCACCCCTCCACTTT.